This T cell receptor beta chain was identified during a study of blood T cell repertoires in COVID-19. Using immunoSEQ multiplex PCR, the repertoire was profiled, and TCRdb retains in-frame clones only, with some absent. The profile shows about 230,000 clones, roughly 80% of them singletons. V lost 2 bases, J lost 0 bases, and 7 bases lay in between. This CDR3 spans 14 amino acids. The germline V gene has CDR1 KGHSH and CDR2 LQKENI. This receptor was obtained from a woman between 65 and 79 years old with active or convalescent COVID-19. Sequencing was performed on peripheral blood. V usage is TRBV18 and J usage is TRBJ1-1; no definite D call. The CDR3 protein is CASSPSRLNTEAFF. CDR3 nucleotides: TGTGCCAGCTCACCATCCAGATTGAACACTGAAGCTTTCTTT.